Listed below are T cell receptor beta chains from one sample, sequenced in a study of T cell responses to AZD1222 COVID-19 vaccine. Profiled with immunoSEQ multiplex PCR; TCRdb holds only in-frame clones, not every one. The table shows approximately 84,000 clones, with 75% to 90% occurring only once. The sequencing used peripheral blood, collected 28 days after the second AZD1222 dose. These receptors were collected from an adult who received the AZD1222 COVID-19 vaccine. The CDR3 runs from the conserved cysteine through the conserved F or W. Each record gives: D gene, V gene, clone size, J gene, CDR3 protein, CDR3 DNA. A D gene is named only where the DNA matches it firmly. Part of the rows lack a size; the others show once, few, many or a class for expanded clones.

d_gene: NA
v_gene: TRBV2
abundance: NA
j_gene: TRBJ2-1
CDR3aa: CASRRDETYNEQFF
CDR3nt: TGTGCCAGCAGGCGTGATGAGACCTACAATGAGCAGTTCTTC

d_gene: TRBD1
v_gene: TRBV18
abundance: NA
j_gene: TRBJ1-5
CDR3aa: CASSPDRDYQPQHF
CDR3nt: TGTGCCAGCTCACCGGACAGGGATTATCAGCCCCAGCATTTT

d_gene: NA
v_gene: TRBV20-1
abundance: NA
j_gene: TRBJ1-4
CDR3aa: CSAETDEKLFF
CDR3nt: TGCAGTGCTGAGACTGATGAAAAACTGTTTTTT

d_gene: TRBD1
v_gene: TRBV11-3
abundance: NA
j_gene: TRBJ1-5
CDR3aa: CASSLRQGRVWCQPQHF
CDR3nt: TGTGCCAGCAGCCTAAGACAGGGTCGGGTGTGGTGCCAGCCCCAGCATTTT

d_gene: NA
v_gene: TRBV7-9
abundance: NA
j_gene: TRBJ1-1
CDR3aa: CASTKGGPLNTEAFF
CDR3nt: TGTGCCAGCACCAAAGGGGGGCCCTTGAACACTGAAGCTTTCTTT

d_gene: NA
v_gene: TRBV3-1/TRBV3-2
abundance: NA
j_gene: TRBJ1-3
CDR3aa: CASSQELRGGPGNTIYF
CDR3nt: TGTGCCAGCAGCCAAGAACTTCGGGGTGGACCTGGAAACACCATATATTTT

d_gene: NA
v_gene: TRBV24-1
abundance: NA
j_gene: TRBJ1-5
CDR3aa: CATSDLRRDGCYSNQPQHF
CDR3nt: TGTGCCACCAGTGATTTGCGAAGGGACGGTTGTTATAGCAATCAGCCCCAGCATTTT

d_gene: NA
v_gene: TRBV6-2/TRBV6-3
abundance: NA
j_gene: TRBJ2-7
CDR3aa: CASSYAGYEQYF
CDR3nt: TGTGCCAGCAGTTACGCGGGGTACGAGCAGTACTTC

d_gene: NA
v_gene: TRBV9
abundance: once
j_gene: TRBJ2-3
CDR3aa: CASSFRVAKDTQYF
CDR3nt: TGTGCCAGCAGCTTTAGGGTAGCGAAAGATACGCAGTATTTT

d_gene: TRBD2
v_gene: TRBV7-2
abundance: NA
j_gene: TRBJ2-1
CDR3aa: CASSITSGSYNEQFF
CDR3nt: TGTGCCAGCAGCATAACTAGCGGGAGCTACAATGAGCAGTTCTTC

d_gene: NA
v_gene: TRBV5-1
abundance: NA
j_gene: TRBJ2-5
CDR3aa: CASSLEAGMEETQYF
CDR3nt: TGCGCCAGCAGCTTAGAGGCAGGGATGGAGGAGACCCAGTACTTC

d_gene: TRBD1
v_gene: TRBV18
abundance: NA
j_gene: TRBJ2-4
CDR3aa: CASSQSRTGVLNIQYF
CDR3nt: TGTGCCAGCTCTCAGTCCCGGACAGGGGTTCTAAACATTCAGTACTTC

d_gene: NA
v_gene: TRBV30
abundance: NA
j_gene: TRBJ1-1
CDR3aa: CAWIPIRGGEGTEAFF
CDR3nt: TGTGCCTGGATACCGATTCGGGGGGGAGAGGGCACTGAAGCTTTCTTT

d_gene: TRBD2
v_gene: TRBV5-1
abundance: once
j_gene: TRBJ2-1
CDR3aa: CASSFRTSGSSYNEQFF
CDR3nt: TGCGCCAGCAGCTTTCGGACTAGCGGGAGTAGCTACAATGAGCAGTTCTTC

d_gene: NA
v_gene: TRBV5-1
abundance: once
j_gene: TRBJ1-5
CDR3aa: CASSFGGTENQPQHF
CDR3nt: TGCGCCAGCAGCTTTGGCGGGACGGAAAATCAGCCCCAGCATTTT

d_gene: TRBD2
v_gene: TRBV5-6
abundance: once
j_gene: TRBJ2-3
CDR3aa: CASSLALAGADTQYF
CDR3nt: TGTGCCAGCAGCTTGGCCTTAGCGGGGGCAGATACGCAGTATTTT

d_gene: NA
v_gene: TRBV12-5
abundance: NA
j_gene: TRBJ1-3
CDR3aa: CASGLDRGNTIYF
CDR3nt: TGTGCTAGTGGTTTGGACAGGGGAAACACCATATATTTT

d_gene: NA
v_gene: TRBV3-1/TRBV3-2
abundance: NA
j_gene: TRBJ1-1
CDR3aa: CASSQATASGTEAFF
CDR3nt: TGTGCCAGCAGCCAAGCAACAGCATCCGGAACTGAAGCTTTCTTT

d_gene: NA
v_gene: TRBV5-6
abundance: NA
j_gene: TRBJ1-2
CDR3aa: CASRRAGTSYGYTF
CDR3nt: TGTGCCAGCAGACGTGCCGGGACAAGCTATGGCTACACCTTC

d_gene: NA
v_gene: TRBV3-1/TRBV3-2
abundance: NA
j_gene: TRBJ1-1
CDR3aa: CASSLGRIEAFF
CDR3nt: TGTGCCAGCAGTCTAGGACGGATTGAAGCTTTCTTT